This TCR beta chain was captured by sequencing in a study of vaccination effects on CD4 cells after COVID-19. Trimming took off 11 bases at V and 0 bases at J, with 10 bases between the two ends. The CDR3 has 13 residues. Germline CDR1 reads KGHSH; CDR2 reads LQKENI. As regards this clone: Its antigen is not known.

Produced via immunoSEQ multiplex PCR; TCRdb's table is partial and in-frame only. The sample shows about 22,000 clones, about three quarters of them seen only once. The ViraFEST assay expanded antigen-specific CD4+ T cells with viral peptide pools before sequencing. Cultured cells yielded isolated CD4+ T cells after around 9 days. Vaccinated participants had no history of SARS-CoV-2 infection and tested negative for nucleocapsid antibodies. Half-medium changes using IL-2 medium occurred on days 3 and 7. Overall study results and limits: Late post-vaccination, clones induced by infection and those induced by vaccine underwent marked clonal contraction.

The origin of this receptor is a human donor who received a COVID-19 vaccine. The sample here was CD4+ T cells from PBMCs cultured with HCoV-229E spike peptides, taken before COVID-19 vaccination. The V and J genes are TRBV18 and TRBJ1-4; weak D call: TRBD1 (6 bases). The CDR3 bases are TGTGCCGGACAGAGAGCAACTAATGAAAAACTGTTTTTT. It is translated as CAGQRATNEKLFF.